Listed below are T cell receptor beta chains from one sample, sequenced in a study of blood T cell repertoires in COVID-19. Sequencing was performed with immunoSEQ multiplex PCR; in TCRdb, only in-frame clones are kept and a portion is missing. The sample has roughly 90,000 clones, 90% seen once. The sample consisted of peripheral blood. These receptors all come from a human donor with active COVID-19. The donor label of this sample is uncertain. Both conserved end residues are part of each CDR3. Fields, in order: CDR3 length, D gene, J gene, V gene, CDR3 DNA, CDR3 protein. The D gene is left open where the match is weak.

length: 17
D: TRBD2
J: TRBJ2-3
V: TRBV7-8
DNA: TGTGCCAGCAGCGGCGGGGGTATCCGGCGAAACACAGATACGCAGTATTTT
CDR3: CASSGGGIRRNTDTQYF

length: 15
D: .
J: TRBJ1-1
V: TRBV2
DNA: TGTGCCAGCACCCGTGAGATGACTCGAAACACTGAAGCTTTCTTT
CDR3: CASTREMTRNTEAFF

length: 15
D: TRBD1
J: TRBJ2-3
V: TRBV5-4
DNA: TGTGCCAGCAGCCTGGGACAGGGGGCCACAGATACGCAGTATTTT
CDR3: CASSLGQGATDTQYF

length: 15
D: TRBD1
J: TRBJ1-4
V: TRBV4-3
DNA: TGCGCCAGCAGCCCGCGGACAGGGTATGATGAAAAACTGTTTTTT
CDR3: CASSPRTGYDEKLFF

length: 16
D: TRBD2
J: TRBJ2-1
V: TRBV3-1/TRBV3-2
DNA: TGTGCCAGCAGCCAAATCTCTAGCGGGAACTACAATGAGCAGTTCTTC
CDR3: CASSQISSGNYNEQFF

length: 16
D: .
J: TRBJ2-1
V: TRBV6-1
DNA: TGTGCCAGCAGTGAAGCGGTGAGGGGGTCCTACAATGAGCAGTTCTTC
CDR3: CASSEAVRGSYNEQFF

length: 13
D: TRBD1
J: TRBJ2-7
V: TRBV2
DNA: TGTGCCAGCAGTGATGGGACAGTCGGCGAGCAGTACTTC
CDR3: CASSDGTVGEQYF

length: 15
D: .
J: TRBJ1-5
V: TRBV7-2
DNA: TGTGCCAGCAGTTCGGGGGGCGAGCCAAATCAGCCCCAGCATTTT
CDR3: CASSSGGEPNQPQHF

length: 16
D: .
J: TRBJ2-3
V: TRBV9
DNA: TGTGCCAGCAGCGTAGATCCGGGGGCGGGAGCAGATACGCAGTATTTT
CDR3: CASSVDPGAGADTQYF

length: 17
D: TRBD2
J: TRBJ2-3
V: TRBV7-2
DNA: TGTGCCAGCAGCTTATCGGGCGGGGGGGTTAACACGGATACGCAGTATTTT
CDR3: CASSLSGGGVNTDTQYF